This T cell receptor beta chain was found in a study of blood T cells in healthy people across ages. Study findings and constraints: With donor CMV status unknown, expanded clonotype changes were possibly confounded.

V gave up 4 bases and J gave up 0 bases, with 10 bases separating them. Germline CDR1 reads MNHEY; CDR2 reads SMNVEV (reference sequence). The CDR3 runs to 14 residues. It was with a sample-barcoded 5' primer and a J-beta primer mix that a second PCR of about 7 to 12 cycles was run. MiXCR, applied by TCRdb to the 5' RACE reads, yields one record per CDR3 protein. Of fewer than 900,000 distinct CDR3 sequences in the sample, approximately 49% were seen once. Donors were systemically healthy Caucasian individuals from Russia aged about 6 to 95 years. Of note for this clonotype: Its antigen is currently unknown.

This receptor was obtained from a woman aged 60-70 years in good health. This sequence joins TRBV27 and TRBJ2-7, with no clear D. The sample taken for sequencing was blood. CDR3 sequence reads: CASSSELSSYEQYF. DNA for the CDR3: TGTGCCAGCAGTTCGGAACTCAGCTCCTACGAGCAGTACTTC.